These 18 T cell receptor beta chains originate from one sample sequenced in a study of vaccination effects on CD4 cells after COVID-19. Antigens for these TCRs are unknown. After expansion with viral peptide pools in the ViraFEST assay, antigen-specific CD4+ T cells were sequenced. Culturing for about 9 days preceded CD4+ T cell isolation. Each person got two doses of an mRNA SARS-CoV-2 vaccine, BNT162b2 or mRNA-1273. The protocol was immunoSEQ multiplex PCR, while the TCRdb copy is restricted to in-frame clones and leaves out a portion. The sample lists more than 65,000 clones, 70% to 90% occurring once. The sample consisted of CD4+ T cells from PBMCs cultured with HCoV-229E spike peptides, taken after COVID-19 vaccination. The receptors stem from a human donor who received a COVID-19 vaccine.

The chain employs TRBV2 and TRBJ1-2, with a weak D call TRBD1 (5 bases). This CDR3 has 11 amino acids. Germline CDR1 reads SNHLY; CDR2 reads FYNNEI. Trimming removed 8 bases from V and 8 bases from J, with 12 bases in between. CDR3 in amino acids: CASHDRSGYTF. DNA of the CDR3: TGTGCCAGCCATGACAGAAGCGGCTACACCTTC.

The J gene is TRBJ1-2, the V gene TRBV2; TRBD1 is a possible D gene (6 bases). Trimming shortened V by 5 bases and J by 6 bases, and 13 bases separated the two germline ends. Germline assignment: CDR1 SNHLY and CDR2 FYNNEI. This CDR3 is built from 13 residues. The CDR3 nucleotides read TGTGCCAGCAGTCCACCCCAGGGGCATGGCTACACCTTC. Its translation: CASSPPQGHGYTF.

J is TRBJ1-5 and V is TRBV21-1; the table's TRBD1 call for D was not verified on the DNA. TRBV21-1 is flagged as a pseudogene. CDR3 size: 14 residues. The chain's CDR3 is CASLPGAGWQPQHF. The CDR3 DNA sequence: TGTGCCAGCTTGCCAGGGGCAGGGTGGCAGCCCCAGCATTTT.

V and J are TRBV5-4 and TRBJ2-3; D gene uncertain. Trimming stripped 2 bases from V and 3 bases from J, with 10 bases between. The CDR3 is 14 amino acids. Germline V gene lookup returns CDR1 SGHNT and CDR2 YYREEE (reference sequence). DNA of the CDR3: TGTGCCAGCAGCTTCCAACCTAGTACAGATACGCAGTATTTT. Translated: CASSFQPSTDTQYF.

For the CDR3, the DNA is TGTGCCAGCAAGGTGGGCCCGAACACCGGGGAGCTGTTTTTT. Protein: CASKVGPNTGELFF. V gene TRBV7-3 combines with J gene TRBJ2-2, with D hard to call. V shed 7 bases and J shed 0 bases, with 9 bases lying between them. The CDR3 spans 14 residues. The germline V gene encodes CDR1 SGHTA and CDR2 FQGTGA.

The chain has TRBV12-3 or TRBV12-4 and TRBJ1-1; tentatively, D is TRBD1 (5 bases). This CDR3 spans 12 amino acids. The ends were cut back, 6 bases at V and 7 bases at J, with 12 bases in the middle. The CDR3 is CASSSIGGEAFF. CDR3 nucleotides: TGTGCCAGCAGCTCGATTGGGGGTGAAGCTTTCTTT.

The chain has TRBV3-1 (or the pseudogene TRBV3-2) and TRBJ2-5; TRBD1 matches 9 bases. This CDR3 has 16 amino acids. The ends lost 1 base at V and 1 base at J; junction bases unmatched: 4. Germline CDR1 and CDR2: LGHDT and YNNKEL (reference sequence). DNA of the CDR3: TGTGCCAGCAGCCAAGTAAACAGGGGGCCCCAAGAGACCCAGTACTTC. This sequence encodes CASSQVNRGPQETQYF.

This sequence joins TRBV18 and TRBJ2-2; D might be TRBD2 (5 bases). CDR1 and CDR2 (germline): KGHSH, LQKENI. There are 14 residues in the CDR3. Trimming stripped 2 bases from V and 6 bases from J, with 10 bases between. The CDR3 reads CASSPLAPAGELFF. The CDR3 nucleotides read TGTGCCAGCTCACCATTAGCGCCTGCCGGGGAGCTGTTTTTT.

The chain joins TRBV7-9 to TRBJ1-3; unclear D gene. Trimming cost V 5 bases and J 3 bases, with 8 bases left between them. CDR1 SEHNR and CDR2 FQNEAQ come from the germline V gene (reference sequence). The CDR3 totals 13 residues. CDR3 sequence (DNA): TGTGCCAGCAGCCGCGCAGATGGAAACACCATATATTTT. This sequence encodes CASSRADGNTIYF.

The chain uses TRBV5-1 and TRBJ2-5, with D unclear. The CDR3 consists of 14 residues. The V end lost 1 base, the J end lost 2 bases, and 9 bases lay between the germline ends. The germline V gene has CDR1 SGHRS and CDR2 YFSETQ. CDR3 in DNA: TGCGCCAGCAGCTTGATACCGGAACAAGAGACCCAGTACTTC. As protein: CASSLIPEQETQYF. Supplemented by reference TRBV5-1 and TRBJ2-5, the full variable domain reads KAGVTQTPRYLIKTRGQQVTLSCSPISGHRSVSWYQQTPGQGLQFLFEYFSETQRNKGNFPGRFSGRQFSNSRSEMNVSTLELGDSALYLCASSLIPEQETQYFGPGTRLLVL.

This rearrangement joins TRBV2 to TRBJ2-7; D is possibly TRBD1 (5 bases). The CDR3 has 13 amino acids. Trimming pared 7 bases from V and 0 bases from J, leaving 10 bases between. Germline V gives CDR1 SNHLY, CDR2 FYNNEI. The CDR3 spells CASNQDSSYEQYV. CDR3 in DNA: TGTGCCAGCAACCAAGACAGCTCCTACGAGCAGTACGTC.

DNA of the CDR3: TGTGCCAGCAGTTCGCAGGGCACTGAAGCTTTCTTT. It is translated as CASSSQGTEAFF. The chain employs TRBV6-5 and TRBJ1-1, with D possibly matching TRBD1 (5 bases). CDR1 MNHEY and CDR2 SVGAGI come from the germline V gene. The ends were cut back, 4 bases at V and 4 bases at J, with 7 bases in the middle. This CDR3 region has 12 residues.

This sequence joins TRBV18 and TRBJ1-2; D is unresolved. V gave up 3 bases and J gave up 5 bases, with 10 bases separating them. This CDR3 contains 13 residues. Germline V lookup: CDR1 KGHSH, CDR2 LQKENI. The CDR3: CASSPARGYGYTF. The CDR3 DNA reads as TGTGCCAGCTCACCGGCCCGAGGATATGGCTACACCTTC.

The chain has TRBV7-2 and TRBJ2-1, with D tentatively TRBD1 (6 bases). V dropped 3 bases and J dropped 5 bases, with 14 bases sitting between them. The germline V gene encodes CDR1 SGHTA and CDR2 FQGNSA. There are 15 residues in the CDR3. CDR3 sequence (DNA): TGTGCCAGCAGCTTTCAGGGGAGCGGCGACAATGAGCAGTTCTTC. Amino acids: CASSFQGSGDNEQFF.

This rearrangement joins TRBV3-1 (or the pseudogene TRBV3-2) to TRBJ2-5; D call uncertain. Trimming stripped 4 bases from V and 4 bases from J, with 4 bases between. Per the germline V gene, CDR1 is LGHDT and CDR2 is YNNKEL (reference sequence). CDR3 size: 11 residues. The CDR3 region has the DNA TGTGCCAGCAGCCGGGCAGAGACCCAGTACTTC. Translated: CASSRAETQYF.

V usage is TRBV4-1 and J usage is TRBJ1-1; D is unclear. This CDR3 has 17 residues. Per the germline V gene, CDR1 is MGHRA and CDR2 is YSYEKL. V was clipped by 0 bases and J by 0 bases, with 14 bases between them. CDR3 sequence (DNA): TGCGCCAGCAGCCAAGAAAGACGGTTGCTTATGAACACTGAAGCTTTCTTT. Its protein is CASSQERRLLMNTEAFF.

The genes are TRBV27 and TRBJ1-2, with a tentative D call TRBD1 (5 bases). The germline CDR1 and CDR2 sequences are MNHEY and SMNVEV (reference sequence). The CDR3 is 12 amino acids. V dropped 8 bases and J dropped 8 bases, with 15 bases sitting between them. The CDR3 reads CASGIRGWGYTF. Written as DNA, the CDR3 is TGTGCCAGCGGTATTAGGGGTTGGGGCTACACCTTC.

This chain links TRBV18 with TRBJ1-5; D call uncertain. V was shortened by 2 bases and J by 5 bases, with 10 bases between the two germline ends. Germline CDR1 KGHSH, CDR2 LQKENI. The CDR3 is 14 residues long. The CDR3 loop is CASSPAGTYQPQHF. In DNA form, the CDR3 reads TGTGCCAGCTCACCAGCCGGCACCTATCAGCCCCAGCATTTT.